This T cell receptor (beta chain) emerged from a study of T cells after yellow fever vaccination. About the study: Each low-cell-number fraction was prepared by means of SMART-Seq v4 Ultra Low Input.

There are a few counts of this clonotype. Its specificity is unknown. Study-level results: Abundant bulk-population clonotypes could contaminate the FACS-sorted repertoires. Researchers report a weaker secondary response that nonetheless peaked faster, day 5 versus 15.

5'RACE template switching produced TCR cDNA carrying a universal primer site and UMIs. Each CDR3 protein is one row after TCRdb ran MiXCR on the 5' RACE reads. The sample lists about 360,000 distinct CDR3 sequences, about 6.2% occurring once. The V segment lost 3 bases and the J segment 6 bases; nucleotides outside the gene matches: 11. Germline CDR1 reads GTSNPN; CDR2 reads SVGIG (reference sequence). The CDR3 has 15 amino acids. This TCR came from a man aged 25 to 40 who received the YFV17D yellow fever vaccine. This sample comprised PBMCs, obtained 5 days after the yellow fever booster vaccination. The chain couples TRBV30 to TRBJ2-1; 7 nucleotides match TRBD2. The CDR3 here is CAWSLYGGSGNEQFF. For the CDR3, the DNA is TGTGCCTGGAGCCTCTACGGCGGGAGTGGCAATGAGCAGTTCTTC.